This TCR beta chain was identified during a study of long-term antiretroviral therapy in people with HIV. Points from the study as a whole: Clonotypes expanded prior to ART showed repertoire dominance at all sampled time points.

The CDR3 contains 12 residues. Germline V gene data show CDR1 as SGHRS and CDR2 as YFSETQ. V lost 3 bases, J lost 6 bases, and 7 bases lay in between. In this sample, this clone turned up a few times. Its specificity is not known. An immunoSEQ assay, version v3.0, was performed at survey level. Clones were read by immunoSEQ multiplex PCR, and TCRdb kept only the in-frame ones, dropping some. The table includes more than 15,000 clones, about 77% detected once. The source of this sequence is a middle-aged woman with HIV. The chain couples TRBV5-1 to TRBJ2-4; D remains unclear. This material consisted of unsorted PBMCs, taken at the start of antiretroviral therapy, before treatment. The CDR3 region is CASSSDVNIQYF. The CDR3 coding sequence is TGCGCCAGCAGCTCGGACGTAAACATTCAGTACTTC.